This paragraph reports one T cell receptor beta chain. Antigen: not known. The repertoire was sequenced with immunoSEQ multiplex PCR; TCRdb's copy has only in-frame clones and lacks some. The sample lists 45,000 to 55,000 clones, over 80% seen once, with approximately 1.2% in the top ten. Germline CDR1 is SGHAT and CDR2 is FQNNGV. This CDR3 region has 15 residues. V lost 5 bases, J lost 3 bases, and 17 bases lay in between. The data stem from a study of OX40 agonist ivuxolimab in advanced cancers. Any history of autoimmune disease or systemic immunosuppression disqualified patients. Regarding the study as a whole: With doses of 0.1 to 3.0 mg/kg, CD4+ and CD8+ blood T cells had undergone clonal expansion by week 6.

V is TRBV11-2 and J is TRBJ2-7; tentatively, D is TRBD1 (6 bases). The source material was CD4+ or CD8+ T cells sorted from blood, sampled in a trial of the OX40 agonist ivuxolimab. The sequence was obtained from an adult with an advanced solid tumor such as melanoma, head and neck, liver or kidney cancer. The CDR3 DNA reads TGTGCCAGCAGCGCCTCAGGGGCGGCCAACTACGAGCAGTACTTC. This gives the protein CASSASGAANYEQYF.